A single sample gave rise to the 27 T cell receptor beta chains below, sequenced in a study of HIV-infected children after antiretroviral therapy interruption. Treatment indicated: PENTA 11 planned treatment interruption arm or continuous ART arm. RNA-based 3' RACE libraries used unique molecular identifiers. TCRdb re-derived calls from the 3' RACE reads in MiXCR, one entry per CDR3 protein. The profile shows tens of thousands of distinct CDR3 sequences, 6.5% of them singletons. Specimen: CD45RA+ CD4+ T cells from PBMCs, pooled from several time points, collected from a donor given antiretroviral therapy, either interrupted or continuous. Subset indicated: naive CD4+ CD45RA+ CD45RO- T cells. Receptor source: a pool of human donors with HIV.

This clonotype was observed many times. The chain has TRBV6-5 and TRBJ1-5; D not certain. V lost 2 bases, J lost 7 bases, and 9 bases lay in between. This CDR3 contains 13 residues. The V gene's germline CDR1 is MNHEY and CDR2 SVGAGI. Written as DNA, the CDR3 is TGTGCCAGCAGTTACGGGGAGGGACAGCCCCAGCATTTT. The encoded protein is CASSYGEGQPQHF.

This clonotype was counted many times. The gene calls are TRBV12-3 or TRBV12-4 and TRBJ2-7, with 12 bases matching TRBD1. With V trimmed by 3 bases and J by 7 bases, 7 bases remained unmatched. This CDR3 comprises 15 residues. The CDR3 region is CASSFSGQGAREQYF. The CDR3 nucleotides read TGTGCCAGCAGTTTTTCGGGACAGGGGGCCCGAGAGCAGTACTTC.

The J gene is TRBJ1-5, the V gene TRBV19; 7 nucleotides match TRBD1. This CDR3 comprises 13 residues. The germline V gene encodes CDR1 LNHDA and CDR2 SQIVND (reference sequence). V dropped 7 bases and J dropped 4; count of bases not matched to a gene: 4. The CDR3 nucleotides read TGTGCCAGTAAAAGGGACAGTAATCAGCCCCAGCATTTT. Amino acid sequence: CASKRDSNQPQHF.

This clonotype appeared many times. CDR3 protein: CASSPGSQGQETQYF. In DNA form, the CDR3 reads TGTGCCAGCAGTCCCGGGTCGCAAGGACAAGAGACCCAGTACTTC. The chain joins TRBV28 to TRBJ2-5, with D unresolved. CDR1 and CDR2 from the germline V gene are MDHEN and SYDVKM. The CDR3 extends over 15 amino acids. The V gene lost 5 bases and the J gene lost 2 bases, with 15 bases spanning the gap. Drawing the rest from reference TRBV28 and TRBJ2-5, the complete variable domain is DVKVTQSSRYLVKRTGEKVFLECVQDMDHENMFWYRQDPGLGLRLIYFSYDVKMKEKGDIPEGYSVSREKKERFSLILESASTNQTSMYLCASSPGSQGQETQYFGPGTRLLVL.

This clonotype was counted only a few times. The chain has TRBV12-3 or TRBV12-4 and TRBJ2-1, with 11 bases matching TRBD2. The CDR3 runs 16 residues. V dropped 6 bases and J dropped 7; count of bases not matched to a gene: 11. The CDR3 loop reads CASRRTSGRLWNEQFF. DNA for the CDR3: TGTGCCAGCAGGCGGACTAGCGGGCGACTCTGGAATGAGCAGTTCTTC.

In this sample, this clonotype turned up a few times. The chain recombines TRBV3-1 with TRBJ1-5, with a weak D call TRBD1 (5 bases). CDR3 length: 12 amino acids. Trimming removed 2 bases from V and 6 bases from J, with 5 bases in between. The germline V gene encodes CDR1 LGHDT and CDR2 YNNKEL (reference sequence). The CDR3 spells CASSQRGQPQHF. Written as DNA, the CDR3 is TGTGCCAGCAGCCAAAGGGGTCAGCCCCAGCATTTT.

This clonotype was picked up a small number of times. For the CDR3, the DNA is TGTGCCAGCAGCCCCGGGACAGGGTATGCTGAGCAGTTCTTC. Amino acids: CASSPGTGYAEQFF. The chain links TRBV19 to TRBJ2-1; TRBD1 matches 9 bases. The CDR3 contains 14 residues. Germline CDR1 is LNHDA and CDR2 is SQIVND (reference sequence). V shed 9 bases, J shed 9 bases, and the junction held 12 bases outside the gene matches.

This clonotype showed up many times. The CDR3 loop reads CSARQQLRADEQYF. CDR3 in DNA: TGCAGTGCTAGACAACAGCTCAGGGCCGACGAGCAGTACTTC. The chain joins TRBV20-1 to TRBJ2-7, with a weak D call TRBD1 (5 bases). The V gene lost 2 bases and the J gene lost 5 bases, with 16 bases spanning the gap. CDR3 length: 14 amino acids. Germline CDR1 and CDR2: DFQATT and SNEGSKA (reference sequence).

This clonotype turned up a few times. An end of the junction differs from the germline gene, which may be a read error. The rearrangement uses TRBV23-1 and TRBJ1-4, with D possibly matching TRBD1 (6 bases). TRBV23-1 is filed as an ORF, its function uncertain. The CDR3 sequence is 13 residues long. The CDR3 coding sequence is TGTGCCAGCAGTCTGGACAGCAACGAAAGATTATTTTTC. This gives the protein CASSLDSNERLFF.

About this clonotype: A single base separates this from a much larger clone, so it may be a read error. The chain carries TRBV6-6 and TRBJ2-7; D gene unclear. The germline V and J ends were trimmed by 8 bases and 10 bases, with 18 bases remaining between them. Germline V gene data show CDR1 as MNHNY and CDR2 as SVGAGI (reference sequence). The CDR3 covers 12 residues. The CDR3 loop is CASGEVPYEQYF. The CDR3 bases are TGTGCCAGCGGTGAAGTCCCTTATGAACAGTACTTC.

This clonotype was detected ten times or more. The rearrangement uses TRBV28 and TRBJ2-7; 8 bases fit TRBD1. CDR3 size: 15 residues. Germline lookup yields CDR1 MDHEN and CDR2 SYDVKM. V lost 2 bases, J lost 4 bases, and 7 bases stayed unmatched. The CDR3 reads CASSLPDRGVYEQYF. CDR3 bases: TGTGCCAGCAGTTTACCCGACAGGGGTGTTTACGAGCAGTACTTC.

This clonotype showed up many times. CDR3 amino acids: CASSSPPGGRAFF. Here the CDR3 DNA reads TGTGCCAGCAGCTCCCCCCCGGGGGGCCGAGCTTTCTTT. This chain joins TRBV11-2 and TRBJ1-1; TRBD1 might be the D (6 bases). Germline V lookup: CDR1 SGHAT, CDR2 FQNNGV. This CDR3 is built from 13 residues. Trimming cost V 4 bases and J 10 bases, with 16 bases left between them.

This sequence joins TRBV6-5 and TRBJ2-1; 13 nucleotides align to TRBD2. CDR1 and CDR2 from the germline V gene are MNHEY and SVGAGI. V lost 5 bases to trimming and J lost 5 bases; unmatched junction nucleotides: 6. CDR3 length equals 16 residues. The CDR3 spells CASSRGLAGSHNEQFF. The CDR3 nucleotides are TGTGCCAGCAGTAGGGGACTAGCGGGAAGTCACAATGAGCAGTTCTTC.

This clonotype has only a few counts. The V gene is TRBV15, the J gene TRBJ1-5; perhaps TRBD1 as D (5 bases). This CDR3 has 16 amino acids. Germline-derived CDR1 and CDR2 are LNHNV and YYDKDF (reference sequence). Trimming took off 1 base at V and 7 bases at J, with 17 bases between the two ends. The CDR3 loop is CATSRVRGQGGQPQHF. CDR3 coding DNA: TGTGCCACCAGCAGAGTTCGGGGCCAGGGAGGGCAGCCCCAGCATTTT.

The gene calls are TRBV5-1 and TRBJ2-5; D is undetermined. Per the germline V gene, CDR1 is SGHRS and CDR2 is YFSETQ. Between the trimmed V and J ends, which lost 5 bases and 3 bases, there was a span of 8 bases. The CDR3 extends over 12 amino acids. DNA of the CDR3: TGCGCCAGCAGTTATGGTGAAGAGACCCAGTACTTC. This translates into CASSYGEETQYF.

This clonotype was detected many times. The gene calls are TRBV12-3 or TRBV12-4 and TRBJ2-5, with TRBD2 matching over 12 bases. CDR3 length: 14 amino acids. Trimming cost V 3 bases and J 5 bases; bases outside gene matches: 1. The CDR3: CASSLTSGSETQYF. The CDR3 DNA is TGTGCCAGCAGTTTGACTAGCGGGAGTGAGACCCAGTACTTC.

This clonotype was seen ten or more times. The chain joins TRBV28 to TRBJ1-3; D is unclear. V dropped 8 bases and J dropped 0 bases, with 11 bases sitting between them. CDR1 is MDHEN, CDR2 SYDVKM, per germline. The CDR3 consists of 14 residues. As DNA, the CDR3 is TGTGCCAGCGGACTACAAGTCTCTGGAAACACCATATATTTT. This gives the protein CASGLQVSGNTIYF.

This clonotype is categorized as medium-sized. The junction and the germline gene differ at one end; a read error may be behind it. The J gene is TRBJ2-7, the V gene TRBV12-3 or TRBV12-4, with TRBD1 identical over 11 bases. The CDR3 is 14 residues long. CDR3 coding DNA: TGTGCAAGCAGCCTGGGACAGGGGGGTTATGAACAGTACTTC. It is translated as CASSLGQGGYEQYF.

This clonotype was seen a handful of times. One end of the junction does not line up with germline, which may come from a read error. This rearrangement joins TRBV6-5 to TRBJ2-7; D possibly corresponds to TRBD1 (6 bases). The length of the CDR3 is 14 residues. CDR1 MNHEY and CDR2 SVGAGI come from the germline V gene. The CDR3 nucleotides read TGTGCCAGCAATTACCAACAGGGACCCTACGAGCAGTACTTC. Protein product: CASNYQQGPYEQYF.

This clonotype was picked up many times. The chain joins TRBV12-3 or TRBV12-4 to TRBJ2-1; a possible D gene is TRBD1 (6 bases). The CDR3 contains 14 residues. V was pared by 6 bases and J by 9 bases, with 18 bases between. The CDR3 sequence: CASSLKSGDAEQFF. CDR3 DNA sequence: TGTGCCAGCAGCTTAAAGTCAGGGGATGCTGAGCAGTTCTTC.

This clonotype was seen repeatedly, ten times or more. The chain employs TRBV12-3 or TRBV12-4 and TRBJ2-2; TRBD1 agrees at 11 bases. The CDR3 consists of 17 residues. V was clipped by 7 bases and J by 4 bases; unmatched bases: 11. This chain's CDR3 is CASTVGQGVISTGELFF. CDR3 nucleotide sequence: TGTGCCAGCACCGTGGGACAGGGGGTAATTAGCACCGGGGAGCTGTTTTTT.

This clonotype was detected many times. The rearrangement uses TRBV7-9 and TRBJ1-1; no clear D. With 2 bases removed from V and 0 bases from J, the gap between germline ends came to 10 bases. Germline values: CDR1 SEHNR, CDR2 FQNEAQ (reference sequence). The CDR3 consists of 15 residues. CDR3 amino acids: CASSLYSPLNTEAFF. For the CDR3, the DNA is TGTGCCAGCAGCTTATACTCCCCCCTGAACACTGAAGCTTTCTTT.

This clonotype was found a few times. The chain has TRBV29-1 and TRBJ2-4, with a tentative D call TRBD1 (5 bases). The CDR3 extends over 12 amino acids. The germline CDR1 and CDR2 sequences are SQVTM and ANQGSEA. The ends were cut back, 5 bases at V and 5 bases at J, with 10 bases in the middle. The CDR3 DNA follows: TGCAGCGTTTCCAGGGCGCAAAACATTCAGTACTTC. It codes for CSVSRAQNIQYF. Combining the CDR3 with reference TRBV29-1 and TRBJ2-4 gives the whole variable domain SAVISQKPSRDICQRGTSLTIQCQVDSQVTMMFWYRQQPGQSLTLIATANQGSEATYESGFVIDKFPISRPNLTFSTLTVSNMSPEDSSIYLCSVSRAQNIQYFGAGTRLSVL.

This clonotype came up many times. The CDR3 DNA follows: TGTGCCAGCAGTCACCGGGACAGGGGCTACGAGCAGTACTTC. This sequence encodes CASSHRDRGYEQYF. The rearrangement uses TRBV28 and TRBJ2-7; 10 bases are a match to TRBD1. Trimming took 5 bases from V and 3 from J; bases not matched to a gene: 4. The CDR3 sequence is 14 residues long. The germline V gene has CDR1 MDHEN and CDR2 SYDVKM.

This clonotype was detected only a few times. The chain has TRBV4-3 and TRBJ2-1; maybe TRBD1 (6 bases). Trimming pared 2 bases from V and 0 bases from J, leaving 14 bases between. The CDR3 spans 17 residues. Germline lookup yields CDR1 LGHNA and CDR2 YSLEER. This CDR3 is CASSQPMGHSSYNEQFF. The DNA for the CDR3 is TGCGCCAGCAGCCAACCTATGGGACACAGCTCCTACAATGAGCAGTTCTTC.

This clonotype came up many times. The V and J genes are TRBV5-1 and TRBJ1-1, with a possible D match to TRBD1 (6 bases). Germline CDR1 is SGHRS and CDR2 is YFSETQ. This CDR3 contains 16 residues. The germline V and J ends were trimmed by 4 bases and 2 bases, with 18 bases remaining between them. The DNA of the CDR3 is TGCGCCAGCAGCCGGGACCAACAGGGCCGTAACACTGAAGCTTTCTTT. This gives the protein CASSRDQQGRNTEAFF.

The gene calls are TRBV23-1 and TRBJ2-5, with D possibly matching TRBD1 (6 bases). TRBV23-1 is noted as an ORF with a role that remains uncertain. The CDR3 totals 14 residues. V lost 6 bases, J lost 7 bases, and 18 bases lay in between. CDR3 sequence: CASRGAAFYATQYF. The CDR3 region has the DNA TGCGCCAGCAGGGGGGCCGCCTTTTATGCGACCCAGTACTTC.